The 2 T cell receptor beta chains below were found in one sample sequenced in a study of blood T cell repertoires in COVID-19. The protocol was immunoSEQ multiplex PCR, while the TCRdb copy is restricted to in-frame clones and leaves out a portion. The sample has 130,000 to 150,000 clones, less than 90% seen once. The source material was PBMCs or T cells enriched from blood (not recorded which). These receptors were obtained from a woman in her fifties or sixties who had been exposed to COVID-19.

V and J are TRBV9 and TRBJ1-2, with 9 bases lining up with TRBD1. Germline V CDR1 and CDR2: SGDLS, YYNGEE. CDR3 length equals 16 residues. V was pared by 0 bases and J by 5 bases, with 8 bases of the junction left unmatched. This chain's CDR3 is CASSVGDRDFRYGYTF. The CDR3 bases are TGTGCCAGCAGCGTAGGGGACAGGGACTTTCGGTATGGCTACACCTTC.

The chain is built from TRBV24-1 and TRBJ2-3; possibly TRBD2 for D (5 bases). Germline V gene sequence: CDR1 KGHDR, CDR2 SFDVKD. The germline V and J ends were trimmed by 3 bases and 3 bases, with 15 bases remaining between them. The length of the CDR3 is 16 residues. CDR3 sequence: CATSDRSEKGTDTQYF. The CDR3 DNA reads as TGTGCCACCAGTGATCGTAGCGAGAAGGGAACAGATACGCAGTATTTT.